Listed below are T cell receptor beta chains from one sample, sequenced in a study of cytomegalovirus exposure and HLA in healthy donors. Assay used: immunoSEQ multiplex PCR; TCRdb lists only in-frame clones, some missing. The repertoire holds roughly 130,000 clones, with 65% to 85% as singletons. Input material: PBMCs. The receptors were sampled from a boy aged 5-17 years in good health and CMV-seronegative. CDR3s include the opening cysteine and the closing phenylalanine or tryptophan. Fields, in order: J gene, D gene, V gene, clone size, CDR3 DNA, CDR3 protein. The D gene is left open where the match is weak. Size is stated for part of the rows, as once, few or many counts, or as a class when the clone is expanded.

TRBJ2-3 TRBD2 TRBV5-1 . TGCGCCAGCAGCCTAGGCGGGAGTGGTGATACGCAGTATTTT CASSLGGSGDTQYF
TRBJ1-4 . TRBV30 . TGTGCCTGGGGGTACGGCCCGGAGAATGAAAAACTGTTTTTT CAWGYGPENEKLFF
TRBJ2-7 . TRBV7-9 . TGTGCCAGCAGCTTGAAGGAGACCTTAACCTACGAGCAGTACTTC CASSLKETLTYEQYF
TRBJ1-2 TRBD1 TRBV30 . TGTGCCTCGACGACAGGGGAGTTGAGCTACACCTTC CASTTGELSYTF
TRBJ2-7 TRBD2 TRBV2 . TGTGCCAGCAGGGTAGCGGGAGGGCCTGGCGAGCAGTACTTC CASRVAGGPGEQYF
TRBJ2-5 . TRBV11-3 . TGTGCCAGCAGCTTAGGGCCCCAAGAGACCCAGTACTTC CASSLGPQETQYF
TRBJ2-7 . TRBV11-2 . TGTGCCAGCAGCAGCCGGGACTTCTACGAGCAGTACTTC CASSSRDFYEQYF
TRBJ1-1 . TRBV6-1 few TGTGCCAGCAGCCTCTCCGGGACATGGGACACTGAAGCTTTCTTT CASSLSGTWDTEAFF
TRBJ2-1 TRBD2 TRBV11-3 . TGTGCCAGCAGCCCCGGGACTAGCGGGAGACTCGTACGTGAGCAGTTCTTC CASSPGTSGRLVREQFF
TRBJ2-6 . TRBV29-1 . TGCAGCGTTCAGCACTATCAGGGGACTGGGGCCAACGTCCTGACTTTC CSVQHYQGTGANVLTF
TRBJ1-2 . TRBV5-1 . TGCGCCAGCAGCTTCGAGGGCCACTATGGCTACACCTTC CASSFEGHYGYTF
TRBJ2-3 TRBD2 TRBV4-2 . TGTGCCAGCAGCCAAGGCGTACCTCTAGCGGGAGCAGGGGATACGCAGTATTTT CASSQGVPLAGAGDTQYF
TRBJ2-7 TRBD1 TRBV7-8 . TGTGCCAGCAGCTTTGACAGGGGCTACGAGCAGTACTTC CASSFDRGYEQYF
TRBJ2-1 TRBD1 TRBV7-9 . TGTGCCAGCAGTCATCCGGGACAGGGGGGGTATGAGCAGTTCTTC CASSHPGQGGYEQFF
TRBJ2-6 TRBD1 TRBV9 . TGTGCCAGCAGCGGAGGGACAGGAGAACCTCACTCTGGGGCCAACGTCCTGACTTTC CASSGGTGEPHSGANVLTF
TRBJ2-7 TRBD2 TRBV19 few TGTGCCAGTAGTATTGTCGGTCTAGCGGGCGAGCAGTACTTC CASSIVGLAGEQYF
TRBJ1-1 . TRBV15 . TGTGCCACCAGCAGAGGGGGATCGAGTCAAGGAGGAGCTTTCTTT CATSRGGSSQGGAFF
TRBJ1-1 . TRBV5-1 . TGCGCCAGCAGCCAGGGAAACACTGAAGCTTTCTTT CASSQGNTEAFF
TRBJ1-2 TRBD1 TRBV11-2 . TGTGCCAGCTCCAAACCGGGACAGGGGGCTGGTGGCTACACCTTC CASSKPGQGAGGYTF
TRBJ2-1 . TRBV13 . TGTGCCAGCAGTCCGGAGAACAATGAGCAGTTCTTC CASSPENNEQFF
TRBJ1-2 . TRBV6-5 . TGTGCCAGCAGGGGGGCTGGGGAAGTAGGCTATGGCTACACCTTC CASRGAGEVGYGYTF
TRBJ2-3 . TRBV6-1 . TGTGCCAGCAGTGAAGATATTCCAGATACGCAGTATTTT CASSEDIPDTQYF